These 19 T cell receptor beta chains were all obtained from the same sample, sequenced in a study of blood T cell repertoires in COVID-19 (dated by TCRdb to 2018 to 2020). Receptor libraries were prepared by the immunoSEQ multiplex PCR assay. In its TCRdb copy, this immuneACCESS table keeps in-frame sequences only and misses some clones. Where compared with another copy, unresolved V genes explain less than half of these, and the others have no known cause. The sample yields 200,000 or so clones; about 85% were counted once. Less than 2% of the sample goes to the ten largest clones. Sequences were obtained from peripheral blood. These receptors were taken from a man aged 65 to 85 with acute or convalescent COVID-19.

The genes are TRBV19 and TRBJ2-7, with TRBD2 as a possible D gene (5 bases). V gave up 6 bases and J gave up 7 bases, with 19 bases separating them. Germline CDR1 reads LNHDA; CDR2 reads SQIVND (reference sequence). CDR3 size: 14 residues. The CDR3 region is CASSEYGFGGEQYF. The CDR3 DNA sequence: TGTGCCAGTAGCGAATACGGATTTGGCGGGGAGCAGTACTTC. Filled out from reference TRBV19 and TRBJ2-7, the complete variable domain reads DGGITQSPKYLFRKEGQNVTLSCEQNLNHDAMYWYRQDPGQGLRLIYYSQIVNDFQKGDIAEGYSVSREKKESFPLTVTSAQKNPTAFYLCASSEYGFGGEQYFGPGTRLTVT.

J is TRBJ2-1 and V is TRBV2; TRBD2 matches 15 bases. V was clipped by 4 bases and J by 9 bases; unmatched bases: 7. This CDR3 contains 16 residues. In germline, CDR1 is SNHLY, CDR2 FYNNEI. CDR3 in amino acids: CASSVAGLAGGVEQFF. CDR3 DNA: TGTGCCAGCAGTGTGGCTGGACTAGCGGGAGGGGTTGAGCAGTTCTTC.

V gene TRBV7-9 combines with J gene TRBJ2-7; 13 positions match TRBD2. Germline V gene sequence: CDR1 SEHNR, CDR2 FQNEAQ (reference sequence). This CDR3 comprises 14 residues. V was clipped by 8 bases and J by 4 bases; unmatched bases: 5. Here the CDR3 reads CASQLAGGPYEQYF. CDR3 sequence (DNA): TGTGCCAGCCAACTAGCGGGAGGGCCGTACGAGCAGTACTTC.

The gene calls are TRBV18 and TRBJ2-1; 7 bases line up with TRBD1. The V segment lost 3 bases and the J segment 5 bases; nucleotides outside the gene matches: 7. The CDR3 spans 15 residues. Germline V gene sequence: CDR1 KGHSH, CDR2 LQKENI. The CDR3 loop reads CASSPRQGAHNEQFF. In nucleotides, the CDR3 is TGTGCCAGCTCACCGAGACAGGGTGCACACAATGAGCAGTTCTTC.

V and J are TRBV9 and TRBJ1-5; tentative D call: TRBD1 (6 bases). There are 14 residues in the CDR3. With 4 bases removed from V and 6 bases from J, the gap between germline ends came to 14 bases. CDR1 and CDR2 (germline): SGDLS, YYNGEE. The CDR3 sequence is CASSPGVSGQPQHF. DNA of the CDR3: TGTGCCAGCAGCCCAGGGGTGTCGGGTCAGCCCCAGCATTTT.

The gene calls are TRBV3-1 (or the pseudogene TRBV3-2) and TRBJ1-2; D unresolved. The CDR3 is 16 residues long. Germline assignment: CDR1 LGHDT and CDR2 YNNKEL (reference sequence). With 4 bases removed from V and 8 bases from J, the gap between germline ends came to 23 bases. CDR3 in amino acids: CASSPLRPGLEVGYTF. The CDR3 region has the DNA TGTGCCAGCAGCCCCTTAAGACCGGGATTGGAGGTAGGCTACACCTTC.

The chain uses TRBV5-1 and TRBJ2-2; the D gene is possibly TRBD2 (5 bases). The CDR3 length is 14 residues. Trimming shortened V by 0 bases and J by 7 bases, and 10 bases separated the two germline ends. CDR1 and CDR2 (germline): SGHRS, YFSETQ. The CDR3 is CASSLAGLRGELFF. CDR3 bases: TGCGCCAGCAGCTTGGCGGGGTTGCGCGGGGAGCTGTTTTTT.

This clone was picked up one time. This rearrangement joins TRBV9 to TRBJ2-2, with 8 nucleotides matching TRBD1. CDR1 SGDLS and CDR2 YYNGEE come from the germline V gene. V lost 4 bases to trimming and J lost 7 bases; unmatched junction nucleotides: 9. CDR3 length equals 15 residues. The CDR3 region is CASSPNQGAGGELFF. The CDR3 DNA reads TGTGCCAGCAGCCCAAACCAGGGGGCGGGCGGGGAGCTGTTTTTT.

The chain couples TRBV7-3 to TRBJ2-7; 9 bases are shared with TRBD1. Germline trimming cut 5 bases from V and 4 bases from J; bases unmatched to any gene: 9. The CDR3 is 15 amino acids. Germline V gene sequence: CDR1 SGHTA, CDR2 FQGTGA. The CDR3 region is CASSPQGALPYEQYF. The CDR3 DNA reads TGTGCCAGCAGCCCACAGGGGGCTCTCCCATACGAGCAGTACTTC.

DNA of the CDR3: TGTGCCACGCAGGGGAAGGGGTCTAGTGAGCAGTTCTTC. Translated: CATQGKGSSEQFF. The genes are TRBV19 and TRBJ2-1, with a weak D call TRBD1 (6 bases). Trimming pared 10 bases from V and 9 bases from J, leaving 19 bases between. The CDR3 loop spans 13 amino acids. The germline V gene has CDR1 LNHDA and CDR2 SQIVND (reference sequence).

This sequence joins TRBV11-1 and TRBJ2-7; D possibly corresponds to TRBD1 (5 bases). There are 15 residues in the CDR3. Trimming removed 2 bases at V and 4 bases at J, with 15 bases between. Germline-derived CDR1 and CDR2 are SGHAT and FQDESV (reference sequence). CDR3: CASSLSSTSGYEQYF. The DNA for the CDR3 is TGTGCCAGCAGCTTAAGTAGTACGTCAGGGTACGAGCAGTACTTC. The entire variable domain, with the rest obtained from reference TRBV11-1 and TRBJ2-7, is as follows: EAEVAQSPRYKITEKSQAVAFWCDPISGHATLYWYRQILGQGPELLVQFQDESVVDDSQLPKDRFSAERLKGVDSTLKIQPAELGDSAMYLCASSLSSTSGYEQYFGPGTRLTVT.

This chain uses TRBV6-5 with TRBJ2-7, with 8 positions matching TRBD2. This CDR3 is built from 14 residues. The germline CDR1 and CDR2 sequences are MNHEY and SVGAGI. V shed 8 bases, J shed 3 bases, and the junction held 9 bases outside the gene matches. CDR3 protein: CASQQGTSIYEQYF. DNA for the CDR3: TGTGCCAGCCAGCAGGGGACTAGTATCTACGAGCAGTACTTC.

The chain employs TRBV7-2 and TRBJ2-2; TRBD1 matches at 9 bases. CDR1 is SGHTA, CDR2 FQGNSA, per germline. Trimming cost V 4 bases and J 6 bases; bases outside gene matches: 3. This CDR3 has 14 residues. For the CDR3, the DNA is TGTGCCAGCAGCTCGGACAGGGGTTCCGGGGAGCTGTTTTTT. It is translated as CASSSDRGSGELFF.

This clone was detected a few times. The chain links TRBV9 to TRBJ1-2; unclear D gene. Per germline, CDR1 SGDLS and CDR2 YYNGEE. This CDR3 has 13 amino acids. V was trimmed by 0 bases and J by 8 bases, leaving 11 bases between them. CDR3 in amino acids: CASSVGPLGGYTF. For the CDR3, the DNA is TGTGCCAGCAGCGTAGGTCCCCTAGGAGGCTACACCTTC.

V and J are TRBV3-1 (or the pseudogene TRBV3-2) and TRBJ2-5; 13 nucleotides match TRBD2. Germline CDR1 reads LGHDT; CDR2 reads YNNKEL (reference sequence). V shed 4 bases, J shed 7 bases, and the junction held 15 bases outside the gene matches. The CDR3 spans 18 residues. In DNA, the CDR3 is TGTGCCAGCAGCCGCCTATCCGGGACTAGCGGGAAGCATGGGACCCAGTACTTC. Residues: CASSRLSGTSGKHGTQYF.

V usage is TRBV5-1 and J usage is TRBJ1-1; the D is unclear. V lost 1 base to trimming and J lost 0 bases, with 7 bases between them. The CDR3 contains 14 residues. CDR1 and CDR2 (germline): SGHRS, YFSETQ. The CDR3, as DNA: TGCGCCAGCAGCTTGTTCGGGATGAACACTGAAGCTTTCTTT. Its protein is CASSLFGMNTEAFF.

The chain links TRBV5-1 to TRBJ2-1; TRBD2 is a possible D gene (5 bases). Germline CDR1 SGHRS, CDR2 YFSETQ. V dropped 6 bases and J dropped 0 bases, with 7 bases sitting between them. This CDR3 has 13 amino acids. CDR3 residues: CASNRDSYNEQFF. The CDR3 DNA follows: TGCGCCAGCAACCGGGACTCCTACAATGAGCAGTTCTTC.

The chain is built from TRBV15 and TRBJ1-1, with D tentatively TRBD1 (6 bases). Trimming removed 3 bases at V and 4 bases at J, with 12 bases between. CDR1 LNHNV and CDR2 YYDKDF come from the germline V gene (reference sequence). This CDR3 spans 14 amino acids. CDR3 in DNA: TGTGCCACCAGCAGCGTGACAGGAATCACTGAAGCTTTCTTT. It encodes CATSSVTGITEAFF. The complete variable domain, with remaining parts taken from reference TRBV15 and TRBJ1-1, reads DAMVIQNPRYQVTQFGKPVTLSCSQTLNHNVMYWYQQKSSQAPKLLFHYYDKDFNNEADTPDNFQSRRPNTSFCFLDIRSPGLGDTAMYLCATSSVTGITEAFFGQGTRLTVV.

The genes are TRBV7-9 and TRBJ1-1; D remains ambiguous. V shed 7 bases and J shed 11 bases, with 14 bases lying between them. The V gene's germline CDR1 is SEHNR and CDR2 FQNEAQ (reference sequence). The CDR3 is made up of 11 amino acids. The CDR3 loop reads CASTSDLMAFF. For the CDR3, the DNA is TGTGCCAGCACCTCAGATCTCATGGCTTTCTTT.